The clone carrying this T cell receptor beta chain was detected ten times or more. The junction departs from the called germline gene at one end, perhaps through a read error. TCRdb keeps only in-frame clones here, not all; method: immunoSEQ multiplex PCR. The table shows 83,000 or so clones, with 85% to 95% occurring only once. These data belong to a study of OX40 agonist ivuxolimab in advanced cancers. Per the germline V gene, CDR1 is SGHRS and CDR2 is YFSETQ. The CDR3 has 12 residues. The specimen comprised CD4+ or CD8+ T cells sorted from blood, sampled in a trial of the OX40 agonist ivuxolimab. The chain carries TRBV5-1 and TRBJ2-4; 7 bases are a match to TRBD2. The source of this sequence is an adult with an advanced solid tumor such as melanoma, head and neck, liver or kidney cancer. The DNA of the CDR3 is TGCGCCAGCAGCGACGGACTAGAGGGTAGGCACTTC. Protein: CASSDGLEGRHF.